This TCR beta chain was captured in a study of molecular identifiers for immune sequencing clone quantification. Study results and caveats: Under 1% of molecules in naive cells, but over 98% of effector molecules, belonged to clones above 20 RNA copies.

Bulk TCR libraries were made with methods that had been previously described and with listed TCR primers. In TCRdb, the PCR reads were re-called with MiXCR into one record per CDR3 protein. The data contain approximately 630,000 distinct CDR3 sequences, about 25% of them singletons. Germline assignment: CDR1 PRHDT and CDR2 FYEKMQ (reference sequence). This CDR3 comprises 15 residues. About this clonotype itself: Its antigen is undetermined. A much larger clonotype is one base distant, so this may be a read error.

Sorted inputs of roughly 19,000 to 1,100,000 cells, with 10%, 30% or 50% RNA, yielded naive CD8 libraries. Naive CD8 T cell sorting was performed on the CD8+CD4-CCR7+CD45RA+ phenotype. The sequencing input was naive CD8+ T cells from blood, with Jurkat cell RNA spiked in. Subset indicated: FACS-sorted CD8+CD4-CCR7+CD45RA+ naive T cells. This TCR was recovered from a human donor in good health. Some libraries in this study had Jurkat cell RNA spiked in. This chain uses TRBV13 with TRBJ2-3, with D hard to call. CDR3 residues: CASSLRQFGPDTRYF. In DNA form, the CDR3 reads TGTGCCAGCAGCTTGCGGCAGTTTGGCCCAGATACGCGGTATTTT.